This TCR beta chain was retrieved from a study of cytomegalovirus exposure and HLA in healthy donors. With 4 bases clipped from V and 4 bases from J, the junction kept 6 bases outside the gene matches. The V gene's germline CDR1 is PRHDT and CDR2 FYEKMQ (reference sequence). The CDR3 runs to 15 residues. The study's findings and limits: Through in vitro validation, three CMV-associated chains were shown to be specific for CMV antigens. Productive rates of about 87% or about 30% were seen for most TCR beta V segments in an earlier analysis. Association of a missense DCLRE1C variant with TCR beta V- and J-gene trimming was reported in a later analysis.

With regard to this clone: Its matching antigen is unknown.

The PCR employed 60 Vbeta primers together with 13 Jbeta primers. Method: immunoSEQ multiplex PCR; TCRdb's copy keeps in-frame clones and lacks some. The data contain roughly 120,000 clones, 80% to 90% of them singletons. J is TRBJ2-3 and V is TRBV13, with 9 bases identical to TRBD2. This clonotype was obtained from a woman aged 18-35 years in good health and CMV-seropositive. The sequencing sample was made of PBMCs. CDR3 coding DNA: TGTGCCAGCAGCTCAAAGCGGGGGGTGGCAGATACGCAGTATTTT. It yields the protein CASSSKRGVADTQYF.